Listed below are T cell receptor beta chains from one sample, sequenced in a study of blood T cell repertoires in COVID-19. This table comes from immunoSEQ multiplex PCR, and its TCRdb copy is limited to in-frame clones, with some not included. The data show some 70,000 clones, 80% to 85% seen once. Sequencing was performed on peripheral blood. The source is an older woman with acute or convalescent COVID-19. Each CDR3 is given with its conserved first and last residue. The order of the fields is D gene, V gene, J gene, clone size, CDR3 DNA, CDR3 protein. The D gene is left open where the match is weak. Where a row states a size, it is once, few, many or the class of an expanded clone; other rows omit it.

>NA|TRBV3-1/TRBV3-2|TRBJ1-6|few
TGTGCCAGCAGCCAAACGGAGGGACTGAATAATTCACCCCTCCACTTT
CASSQTEGLNNSPLHF
>NA|TRBV19|TRBJ2-3|NA
TGTGCCAGTAGTATCAAGAAGAGCCTCCCCACAGATACGCAGTATTTT
CASSIKKSLPTDTQYF
>TRBD1|TRBV9|TRBJ2-3|NA
TGTGCCAGCAGCAGACGGACAGGGGGTCGAACAGATACGCAGTATTTT
CASSRRTGGRTDTQYF
>TRBD1|TRBV5-1|TRBJ1-1|once
TGCGCCAGCAGCATTGGGACAGGGGGCTTACAAGCTTTCTTT
CASSIGTGGLQAFF
>TRBD1|TRBV10-3|TRBJ1-4|once
TGTGCCATCAGTGATACAGGGGGCGCTGGTAATGAAAAACTGTTTTTT
CAISDTGGAGNEKLFF
>NA|TRBV2|TRBJ1-6|once
TGTGCCAGCAATATAATGTCGGGAGGCAATTCACCCCTCCACTTT
CASNIMSGGNSPLHF
>NA|TRBV27|TRBJ2-3|NA
TGTGCCAGCAGTTTATCGAAGGGGACAAACTTTAGGGGCACAGATACGCAGTATTTT
CASSLSKGTNFRGTDTQYF
>NA|TRBV30|TRBJ1-1|NA
TGTGCCTGGAAATGGGGGGGTCTCATGAACACTGAAGCTTTCTTT
CAWKWGGLMNTEAFF
>NA|TRBV7-9|TRBJ1-1|once
TGTGCCAGCAGCTTTGGACAACAGGACACTGAAGCTTTCTTT
CASSFGQQDTEAFF
>NA|TRBV19|TRBJ1-2|once
TGTGCCAGTAGTATAGGTACCGGAGTCAGCTATGGCTACACCTTC
CASSIGTGVSYGYTF
>TRBD1|TRBV7-9|TRBJ1-1|NA
TGTGCCAGCAGCTCCCAAGGGACAGCCACTGAAGCTTTCTTT
CASSSQGTATEAFF
>NA|TRBV7-6|TRBJ1-6|NA
TGTGCCAGCAGCTCGACAGCAAATAATTCACCCCTCCACTTT
CASSSTANNSPLHF
>NA|TRBV11-3|TRBJ2-1|NA
TGTGCCAGCAGCTTAGAGGGGGGGCCGGAAAATGAGCAGTTCTTC
CASSLEGGPENEQFF
>TRBD1|TRBV19|TRBJ1-2|NA
TGTGCCAGTAGTATAGGGACAGGGGGAATCTATGGCTACACCTTC
CASSIGTGGIYGYTF
>TRBD1|TRBV2|TRBJ2-2|NA
TGTGCCAGCAGCCCCGACAGGGGGCAAATCACCGGGGAGCTGTTTTTT
CASSPDRGQITGELFF
>NA|TRBV7-2|TRBJ1-5|NA
TGTGCCAGCAGCTTAAATCCGACTCAAATTTATAGCAATCAGCCCCAGCATTTT
CASSLNPTQIYSNQPQHF
>NA|TRBV6-8|TRBJ1-6|once
TGTGCCAGACGTAGCTCCTATAATTCACCCCTCCACTTT
CARRSSYNSPLHF
>TRBD1|TRBV5-1|TRBJ2-7|NA
TGCGCCAGCAGCAGGGGACAGGGGGTTGCCTACGAGCAGTACTTC
CASSRGQGVAYEQYF
>TRBD2|TRBV3-1/TRBV3-2|TRBJ2-1|NA
TGTGCCAGCAGGAAAACCGGGACTAGAACGAAGGGTGAGCAGTTCTTC
CASRKTGTRTKGEQFF
>TRBD1|TRBV11-2|TRBJ2-1|NA
TGTGCCAGCAGCAAGGACAGGGGGGCTGAGCAGTTCTTC
CASSKDRGAEQFF
>TRBD1|TRBV9|TRBJ2-2|NA
TGTGCCAGCAGCCCCCGTCTAGGGGGCATAGACACCGGGGAGCTGTTTTTT
CASSPRLGGIDTGELFF
>NA|TRBV5-4|TRBJ1-2|NA
TGTGCCAGCAGCCGGCCGCGAGACAAACCCTATGGCTACACCTTC
CASSRPRDKPYGYTF
>NA|TRBV7-9|TRBJ1-2|NA
TGTGCCAGCAGCCTGCCACCGCCTTGGGGGGGTAGTGACTATGGCTACACCTTC
CASSLPPPWGGSDYGYTF
>NA|TRBV12-3/TRBV12-4|TRBJ1-1|NA
TGTGCCAGCAGTACAATGGGGGGGGGTGAAGCTTTCTTT
CASSTMGGGEAFF
>NA|TRBV29-1|TRBJ1-4|NA
TGCAGCGTTGAAGGGACAGTCGCTGAAAAACTGTTTTTT
CSVEGTVAEKLFF
>TRBD1|TRBV5-5|TRBJ1-2|NA
TGTGCCAGCAGCCCGACAGGGGGCGATAACTATGGCTACACCTTC
CASSPTGGDNYGYTF
>NA|TRBV5-1|TRBJ1-1|NA
TGCGCCAGCAGCTTGTTCCACAGCCGCGGGGCTGAAGCTTTCTTT
CASSLFHSRGAEAFF
>NA|TRBV10-3|TRBJ1-2|NA
TGTGCCACGGGGGGTTCAGGGAACCGGAACTATGGCTACACCTTC
CATGGSGNRNYGYTF
>NA|TRBV11-2|TRBJ2-1|NA
TGTGCCAGCAGTTCCGGGGTACTCTCCTACAATGAGCAGTTCTTC
CASSSGVLSYNEQFF
>TRBD1|TRBV30|TRBJ2-3|NA
TGTGCCTGGAGTCGGGGACAGGGCCCAGATACGCAGTATTTT
CAWSRGQGPDTQYF
>NA|TRBV10-3|TRBJ2-7|NA
TGTGCCATCAGTGAGCCCAGGGTGAACCGCTACGAGCAGTACTTC
CAISEPRVNRYEQYF
>NA|TRBV23-1|TRBJ1-5|NA
TGCGCCAGCAGTTCCTCCCACACGTATCAGCCCCAGCATTTT
CASSSSHTYQPQHF
>TRBD1|TRBV6-4|TRBJ1-1|NA
TGTGCCAGCAGTGAATTCAGGGGGAGCACTGAAGCTTTCTTT
CASSEFRGSTEAFF
>TRBD1|TRBV6-1|TRBJ1-1|NA
TGTGCCAGCAGTGAGGGGACAGGGGGCATTATGACTGAAGCTTTCTTT
CASSEGTGGIMTEAFF
>TRBD2|TRBV29-1|TRBJ2-3|NA
TGCAGCGTAACTAGCGGGGGGTCGTACGGGCAGTATTTT
CSVTSGGSYGQYF
>NA|TRBV3-1/TRBV3-2|TRBJ1-3|NA
TGTGCCAGCAGCCAAGATGGGCTCGGGGGGTCTCCCTCTGGAAACACCATATATTTT
CASSQDGLGGSPSGNTIYF
>NA|TRBV4-1|TRBJ2-3|NA
TGCGCCAGCAGCCTAGCAAGCCCAGATACGCAGTATTTT
CASSLASPDTQYF
>NA|TRBV5-1|TRBJ1-1|NA
TGCGCCAGCAGGCGTTCGGCGGACACTGAAGCTTTCTTT
CASRRSADTEAFF
>NA|TRBV6-5|TRBJ1-1|NA
TGTGCCAGCAGTTACTCGAGACTCTCGAACACTGAAGCTTTCTTT
CASSYSRLSNTEAFF
>TRBD1|TRBV29-1|TRBJ1-4|once
TGCAGCGTCGAGACAGGGAGGAATGAAAAACTGTTTTTT
CSVETGRNEKLFF
>NA|TRBV6-1|TRBJ1-3|NA
TGTGCCAGCAGTGAAGGAGGGCTAGGAAACACCATATATTTT
CASSEGGLGNTIYF
>NA|TRBV11-2|TRBJ1-2|NA
TGTGCCAGCAGCTTAGAACCGGGAAGTGGCTACACCTTC
CASSLEPGSGYTF
>NA|TRBV6-6|TRBJ1-5|NA
TGTGCCAGCGGTGGGAGAAGCCTTAATAGCAATCAGCCCCAGCATTTT
CASGGRSLNSNQPQHF
>NA|TRBV19|TRBJ1-3|NA
TGTGCCAGTAGTATTTCCCCTCAGGGGAGCGGAAACACCATATATTTT
CASSISPQGSGNTIYF
>TRBD2|TRBV4-1|TRBJ2-2|NA
TGCGCCAGCAGCCAAGACGGTGCGCTAGAGCGGGGCGGGGAGCTGTTTTTT
CASSQDGALERGGELFF
>TRBD1|TRBV7-9|TRBJ2-5|NA
TGTGCCAGCAGGCTGGGACAGGGATTCGAGACCCAGTACTTC
CASRLGQGFETQYF
>TRBD1|TRBV10-3|TRBJ2-2|NA
TGTGCCATCAGGACAGGGCCGAACACCGGGGAGCTGTTTTTT
CAIRTGPNTGELFF
>TRBD1|TRBV20-1|TRBJ1-1|NA
TGCAGTGCTGGGACAGGCACTGAAGCTTTCTTT
CSAGTGTEAFF
>TRBD1|TRBV7-9|TRBJ1-6|once
TGTGCCAGCAGCCCGCCGGGACAGCTGAATTCACCCCTCCACTTT
CASSPPGQLNSPLHF
>NA|TRBV19|TRBJ1-1|once
TGTGCCAGTCAGTCCCAGGGCAGGACGAACACTGAAGCTTTCTTT
CASQSQGRTNTEAFF
>TRBD2|TRBV5-6|TRBJ2-7|NA
TGTGCCAGCAGCTTGGCGGGGGGACGGAACAACTACGAGCAGTACTTC
CASSLAGGRNNYEQYF
>TRBD1|TRBV7-8|TRBJ1-2|NA
TGTGCCAGCAGTAGGCAACAGGGGGCTAACTATGGCTACACCTTC
CASSRQQGANYGYTF
>TRBD1|TRBV10-3|TRBJ1-2|NA
TGTGCCATCAGTGGGGGACAGGGCTATGGCTACACCTTC
CAISGGQGYGYTF
>TRBD1|TRBV18|TRBJ2-1|NA
TGTGCCAGCTCACCGGGACAGGGGGGATACAATGAGCAGTTCTTC
CASSPGQGGYNEQFF
>TRBD1|TRBV2|TRBJ2-7|NA
TGTGCCAGCAGCGCCGGGACAGACTTCTACGAGCAGTACTTC
CASSAGTDFYEQYF